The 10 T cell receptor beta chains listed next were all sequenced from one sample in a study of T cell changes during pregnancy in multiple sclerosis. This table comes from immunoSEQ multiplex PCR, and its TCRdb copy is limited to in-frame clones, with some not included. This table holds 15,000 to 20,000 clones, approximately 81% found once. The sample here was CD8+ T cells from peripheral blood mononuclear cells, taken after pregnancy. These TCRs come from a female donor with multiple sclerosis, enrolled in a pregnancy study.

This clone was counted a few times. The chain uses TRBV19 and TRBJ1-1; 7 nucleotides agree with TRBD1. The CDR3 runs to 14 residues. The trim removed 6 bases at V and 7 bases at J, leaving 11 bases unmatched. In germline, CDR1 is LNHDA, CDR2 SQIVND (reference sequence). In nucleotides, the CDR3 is TGTGCCAGTAGAGGGAAGGGGGCTATCAGTGAAGCTTTCTTT. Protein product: CASRGKGAISEAFF.

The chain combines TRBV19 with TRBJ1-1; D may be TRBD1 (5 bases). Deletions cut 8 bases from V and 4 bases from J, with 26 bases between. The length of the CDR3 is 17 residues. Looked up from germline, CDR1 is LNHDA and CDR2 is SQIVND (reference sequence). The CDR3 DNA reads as TGTGCCAGTGGGTCAGATGGCAGGGATCCCTTGGGCACTGAAGCTTTCTTT. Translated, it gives CASGSDGRDPLGTEAFF.

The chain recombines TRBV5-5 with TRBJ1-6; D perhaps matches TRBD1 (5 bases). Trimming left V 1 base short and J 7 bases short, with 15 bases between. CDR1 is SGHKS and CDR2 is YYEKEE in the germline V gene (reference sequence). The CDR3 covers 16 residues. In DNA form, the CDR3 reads TGTGCCAGCAGCTTGTTAATGACAGACGAGAATTCACCCCTCCACTTT. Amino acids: CASSLLMTDENSPLHF.

CDR3 DNA sequence: TGCGCCAGCAGTCAGGGACTAGCGGGGGTCACAGATACGCAGTATTTT. Translated, it gives CASSQGLAGVTDTQYF. The chain carries TRBV4-3 and TRBJ2-3; 14 nucleotides match TRBD2. The CDR3 has 16 amino acids. Trimming at V came to 6 bases and at J to 2 bases, leaving 4 bases not matched to a gene. The germline gives CDR1 LGHNA, CDR2 YSLEER.

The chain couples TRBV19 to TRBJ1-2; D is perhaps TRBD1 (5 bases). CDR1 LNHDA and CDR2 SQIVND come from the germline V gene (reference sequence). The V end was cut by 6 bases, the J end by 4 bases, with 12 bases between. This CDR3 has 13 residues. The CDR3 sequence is CASRDTGFYGYTF. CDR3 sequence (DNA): TGTGCCAGTAGAGACACAGGATTCTATGGCTACACCTTC.

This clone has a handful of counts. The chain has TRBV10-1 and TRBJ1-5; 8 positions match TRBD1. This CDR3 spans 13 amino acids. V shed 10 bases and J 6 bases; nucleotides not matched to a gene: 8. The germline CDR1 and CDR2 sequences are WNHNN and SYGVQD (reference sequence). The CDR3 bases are TGCGCCAACTGGCAGGGGGCACCTCAGCCCCAGCATTTT. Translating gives CANWQGAPQPQHF.

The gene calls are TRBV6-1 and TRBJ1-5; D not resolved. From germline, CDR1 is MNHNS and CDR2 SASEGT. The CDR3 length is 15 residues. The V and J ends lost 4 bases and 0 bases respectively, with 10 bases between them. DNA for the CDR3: TGTGCCAGCAGTGTTTGGCCATATAGCAATCAGCCCCAGCATTTT. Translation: CASSVWPYSNQPQHF.

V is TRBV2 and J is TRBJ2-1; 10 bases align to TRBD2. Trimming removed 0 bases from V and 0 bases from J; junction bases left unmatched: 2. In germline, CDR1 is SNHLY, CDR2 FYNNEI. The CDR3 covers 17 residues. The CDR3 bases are TGTGCCAGCAGTGAAGCTGCTAGCGGGAGCTCCTACAATGAGCAGTTCTTC. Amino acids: CASSEAASGSSYNEQFF.

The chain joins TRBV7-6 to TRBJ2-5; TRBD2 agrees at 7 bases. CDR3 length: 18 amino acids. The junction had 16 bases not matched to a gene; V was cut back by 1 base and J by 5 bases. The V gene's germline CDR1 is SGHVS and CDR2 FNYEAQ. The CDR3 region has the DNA TGTGCCAGCAGCTTAGTAGACTTAACCACGGGACTAATGGAGACCCAGTACTTC. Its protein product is CASSLVDLTTGLMETQYF. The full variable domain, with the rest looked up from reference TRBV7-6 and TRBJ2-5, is GAGVSQSPRYKVTKRGQDVALRCDPISGHVSLYWYRQALGQGPEFLTYFNYEAQQDKSGLPNDRFSAERPEGSISTLTIQRTEQRDSAMYRCASSLVDLTTGLMETQYFGPGTRLLVL.

This CDR3 is CASSQIQGGYEQYF. The CDR3 DNA reads as TGTGCCAGCAGCCAAATACAGGGAGGGTACGAGCAGTACTTC. J is TRBJ2-7 and V is TRBV14; weak D call: TRBD2 (7 bases). Trimming stripped 2 bases from V and 4 bases from J, with 12 bases between. This CDR3 has 14 residues. Germline values: CDR1 SGHDN, CDR2 FVKESK.